This entry lists 14 T cell receptor beta chains sequenced from one sample in a study of cytomegalovirus exposure and HLA in healthy donors. 13 Jbeta primers and 60 Vbeta primers were used for the PCR. Clones were sequenced by immunoSEQ multiplex PCR, and TCRdb holds only the in-frame ones, with some missing. Among around 98,000 clones, roughly 77% were seen once, and the ten largest hold approximately 1.3%. Material for sequencing was PBMCs. Receptors originate from a man between 35 and 55 years old in good health and CMV-seronegative.

The chain links TRBV18 to TRBJ1-1, with D possibly being TRBD1 (5 bases). Per germline, CDR1 KGHSH and CDR2 LQKENI. The CDR3 sequence is 15 residues long. V dropped 3 bases and J dropped 0 bases, with 11 bases sitting between them. The CDR3 DNA sequence: TGTGCCAGCTCACCCCAGGGTAGCATGAACACTGAAGCTTTCTTT. The encoded protein is CASSPQGSMNTEAFF.

The V call is TRBV6-6, the J call TRBJ1-5, with D perhaps matching TRBD1 (5 bases). V lost 0 bases to trimming and J lost 10 bases, with 10 bases between them. The CDR3 has 13 residues. Germline V gene data show CDR1 as MNHNY and CDR2 as SVGAGI (reference sequence). The CDR3 is CASSYSLTAPQHF. CDR3 DNA sequence: TGTGCCAGCAGTTACTCCTTGACAGCACCCCAGCATTTT.

The chain joins TRBV4-2 to TRBJ2-7; TRBD1 agrees at 10 bases. The CDR3 runs to 15 residues. Germline CDR1 is LGHNA and CDR2 is YNFKEQ. J was trimmed by 5 bases and V by 6 bases; bases with no gene match: 10. The CDR3 bases are TGTGCCAGCAGAGCGGGACAGGGGACTTTCAACGAGCAGTACTTC. This sequence encodes CASRAGQGTFNEQYF.

This clone has only one observation. The chain carries TRBV5-1 and TRBJ2-1; 10 bases are a match to TRBD2. Losses at the gene ends were 0 bases for V and 2 bases for J; bases not matched to a gene: 11. The CDR3 spans 19 residues. The germline V gene has CDR1 SGHRS and CDR2 YFSETQ. The CDR3 region has the DNA TGCGCCAGCAGCTTGGATAGAGGGATTAGCGGGGGGCCCTACAATGAGCAGTTCTTC. Its translation is CASSLDRGISGGPYNEQFF.

The V call is TRBV5-4, the J call TRBJ2-7; 14 bases are shared with TRBD2. Losses at the gene ends were 4 bases for V and 4 bases for J; bases not matched to a gene: 4. Germline assignment: CDR1 SGHNT and CDR2 YYREEE (reference sequence). CDR3 size: 15 residues. CDR3 DNA sequence: TGTGCCAGCAGCCCAGGGACTAGCGGGGGATACGAGCAGTACTTC. It yields the protein CASSPGTSGGYEQYF. The whole variable domain, filled in from reference TRBV5-4 and TRBJ2-7, reads ETGVTQSPTHLIKTRGQQVTLRCSSQSGHNTVSWYQQALGQGPQFIFQYYREEENGRGNFPPRFSGLQFPNYSSELNVNALELDDSALYLCASSPGTSGGYEQYFGPGTRLTVT.

The CDR3 nucleotides are TGTGCCAGCAGCTTAGGCGGGGCCCAGCGGGAGACCCAGTACTTC. This sequence encodes CASSLGGAQRETQYF. V usage is TRBV7-9 and J usage is TRBJ2-5, with D possibly being TRBD2 (6 bases). CDR1 and CDR2 from the germline V gene are SEHNR and FQNEAQ (reference sequence). The CDR3 runs 15 residues. Trimming removed 1 base at V and 5 bases at J, with 14 bases between.

The J gene is TRBJ2-5, the V gene TRBV14, with D tentatively TRBD1 (5 bases). TRBJ2-7 matches the DNA end more closely, so the J call is doubtful. The CDR3 loop spans 16 amino acids. Germline assignment: CDR1 SGHDN and CDR2 FVKESK. This CDR3 reads CASSRNLGGASYEQYF. DNA of the CDR3: TGTGCCAGCAGCCGGAACTTAGGTGGGGCCTCCTACGAGCAGTACTTC.

The chain joins TRBV28 to TRBJ1-2; TRBD1 matches 7 bases. There are 15 residues in the CDR3. Trimming took 4 bases from V and 0 from J; bases not matched to a gene: 5. The germline V gene encodes CDR1 MDHEN and CDR2 SYDVKM. The CDR3 spells CASSYEDRPNYGYTF. Here the CDR3 DNA reads TGTGCCAGCAGTTACGAGGACAGGCCTAACTATGGCTACACCTTC.

The rearrangement uses TRBV4-3 and TRBJ2-5, with D perhaps matching TRBD1 (6 bases). The end of the DNA aligns better with TRBJ2-7, so the J call may be wrong. The CDR3 has 17 residues. Looked up from germline, CDR1 is LGHNA and CDR2 is YSLEER. The CDR3 sequence is CASSQDFEGHRSYEQYF. The CDR3 region has the DNA TGCGCCAGCAGCCAAGATTTTGAGGGACACAGAAGCTACGAGCAGTACTTC.

This chain links TRBV7-8 with TRBJ2-1, with 10 bases identical to TRBD2. The V and J ends lost 5 bases and 2 bases, in that order; junction bases with no gene match: 6. CDR3 length: 16 residues. Per the germline V gene, CDR1 is SGHVS and CDR2 is FQNEAQ. DNA for the CDR3: TGTGCCAGCAGCAAGAAACTAGCGGGGACCTACAATGAGCAGTTCTTC. Protein product: CASSKKLAGTYNEQFF.

The rearrangement links TRBV28 to TRBJ2-1; D may be TRBD2 (5 bases). Trimming stripped 7 bases from V and 0 bases from J, with 10 bases between. CDR1 and CDR2 from the germline V gene are MDHEN and SYDVKM. This CDR3 spans 14 amino acids. The CDR3 bases are TGTGCCAGCATTAGCGCCAGCTCCTACAATGAGCAGTTCTTC. It is translated as CASISASSYNEQFF.

The gene calls are TRBV4-3 and TRBJ2-3, with 7 bases fitting TRBD2. The CDR3 runs 18 residues. The V segment lost 0 bases and the J segment 1 base; nucleotides outside the gene matches: 10. CDR1 LGHNA and CDR2 YSLEER come from the germline V gene. For the CDR3, the DNA is TGCGCCAGCAGCCAAGATCTGGGACTACTCTCCGGCACAGATACGCAGTATTTT. As protein: CASSQDLGLLSGTDTQYF.

J is TRBJ2-3 and V is TRBV10-3; 12 bases are a match to TRBD2. Germline V gene sequence: CDR1 ENHRY, CDR2 SYGVKD. V lost 7 bases and J lost 5; bases outside the gene matches: 4. The CDR3 has 14 amino acids. The CDR3: CAITSGGAGDTQYF. The DNA of the CDR3 is TGTGCCATCACTAGCGGGGGGGCCGGAGATACGCAGTATTTT.

This sequence joins TRBV2 and TRBJ2-7; D possibly corresponds to TRBD1 (6 bases). Germline lookup yields CDR1 SNHLY and CDR2 FYNNEI. The CDR3 is 14 residues long. V lost 6 bases to trimming and J lost 1 base, with 13 bases between them. CDR3 DNA: TGTGCCAGCAGACCCGGGACACAATCCTACGAGCAGTACTTC. Translating gives CASRPGTQSYEQYF.